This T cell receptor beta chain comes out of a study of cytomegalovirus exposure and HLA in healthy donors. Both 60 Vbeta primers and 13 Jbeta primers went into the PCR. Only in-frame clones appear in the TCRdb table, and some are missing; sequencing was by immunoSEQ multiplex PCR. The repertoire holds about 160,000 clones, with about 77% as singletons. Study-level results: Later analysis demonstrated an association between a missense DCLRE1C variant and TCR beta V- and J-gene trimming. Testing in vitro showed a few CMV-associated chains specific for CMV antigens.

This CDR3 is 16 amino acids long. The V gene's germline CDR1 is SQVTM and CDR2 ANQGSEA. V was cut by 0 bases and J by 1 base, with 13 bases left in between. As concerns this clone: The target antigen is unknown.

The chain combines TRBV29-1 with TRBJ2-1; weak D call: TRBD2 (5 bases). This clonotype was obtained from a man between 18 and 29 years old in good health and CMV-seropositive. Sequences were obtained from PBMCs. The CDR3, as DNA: TGCAGCGTTGAAGACTCTAGCTTTAAATCCTACAATGAGCAGTTCTTC. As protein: CSVEDSSFKSYNEQFF.